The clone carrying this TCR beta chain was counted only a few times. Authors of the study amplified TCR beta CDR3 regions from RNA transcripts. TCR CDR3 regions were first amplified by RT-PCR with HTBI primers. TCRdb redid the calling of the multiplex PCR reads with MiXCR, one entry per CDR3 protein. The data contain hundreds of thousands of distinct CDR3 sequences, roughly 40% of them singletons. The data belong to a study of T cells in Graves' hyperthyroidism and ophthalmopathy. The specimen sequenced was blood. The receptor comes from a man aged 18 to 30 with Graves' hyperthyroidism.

The CDR3 DNA is TGTGCCAGCAGCCCCGGGGACAGGGGTAATCAAGAGACCCAGTACTTC. It encodes CASSPGDRGNQETQYF. The chain is built from TRBV9 and TRBJ2-5, with 10 bases that match TRBD1. The CDR3 is 16 residues long. CDR1 and CDR2 (germline): SGDLS, YYNGEE. The ends lost 4 bases at V and 2 bases at J; junction bases unmatched: 8.